The 23 T cell receptor beta chains reported below all come from one sample, sequenced in a study of cytomegalovirus exposure and HLA in healthy donors. 60 Vbeta and 13 Jbeta primers were used in PCR. Repertoires were generated with immunoSEQ multiplex PCR, while TCRdb's copy carries only in-frame clones and drops some. Of 110,000 or so clones listed, just under 80% were seen once; the top ten hold 5.6%. The material sequenced was PBMCs. The receptors originated from a male donor in good health and CMV-seronegative.

The chain uses TRBV7-3 and TRBJ1-2, with 7 positions matching TRBD1. Germline V CDR1 and CDR2: SGHTA, FQGTGA. There are 14 residues in the CDR3. Trimming cost V 5 bases and J 8 bases; bases outside gene matches: 11. In DNA, the CDR3 is TGTGCCAGCAGCAAACGACAGGGTAGGCACGGCTACACCTTC. Amino acid sequence: CASSKRQGRHGYTF. The full variable domain, its missing parts supplied by reference TRBV7-3 and TRBJ1-2, is GAGVSQTPSNKVTEKGKYVELRCDPISGHTALYWYRQSLGQGPEFLIYFQGTGAADDSGLPNDRFFAVRPEGSVSTLKIQRTERGDSAVYLCASSKRQGRHGYTFGSGTRLTVV.

V usage is TRBV18 and J usage is TRBJ2-2; perhaps TRBD1 as D (7 bases). Trimming took off 6 bases at V and 6 bases at J, with 14 bases between the two ends. Germline-derived CDR1 and CDR2 are KGHSH and LQKENI. CDR3 length: 14 residues. The CDR3 coding sequence is TGTGCCAGCTCGGAGGGACAGCAGTCCGGGGAGCTGTTTTTT. It translates to CASSEGQQSGELFF.

The table lists this clone with a count of one. The chain recombines TRBV6-1 with TRBJ2-1; possible D gene TRBD2, 6 bases. The germline V gene has CDR1 MNHNS and CDR2 SASEGT. Trimming took 0 bases from V and 4 from J, leaving 10 bases between them. The CDR3 is made up of 15 amino acids. The DNA of the CDR3 is TGTGCCAGCAGTGAAGCTGGCGGGATTTACAATGAGCAGTTCTTC. Amino acid sequence: CASSEAGGIYNEQFF.

The V and J genes are TRBV28 and TRBJ1-2; a possible D gene is TRBD1 (5 bases). The CDR3 totals 13 residues. In germline, CDR1 is MDHEN, CDR2 SYDVKM. Trimming shortened V by 8 bases and J by 1 base, and 11 bases separated the two germline ends. The CDR3 loop reads CASRQRINYGYTF. Written as DNA, the CDR3 is TGTGCCAGCCGACAGAGGATTAACTATGGCTACACCTTC.

This chain joins TRBV6-1 and TRBJ2-3; D perhaps matches TRBD2 (5 bases). Trimming pared 3 bases from V and 2 bases from J, leaving 18 bases between. Germline values: CDR1 MNHNS, CDR2 SASEGT. CDR3 size: 17 residues. The CDR3 sequence: CASSELVRAETTDTQYF. DNA of the CDR3: TGTGCCAGCAGTGAGCTAGTTCGAGCGGAGACCACAGATACGCAGTATTTT.

The chain links TRBV5-1 to TRBJ2-5, with a possible D match to TRBD1 (5 bases). The J call is uncertain, as TRBJ2-7 better fits the DNA end. The germline CDR1 and CDR2 sequences are SGHRS and YFSETQ. The CDR3 sequence is 14 residues long. This chain's CDR3 is CASSAGPSSYEQYF. The DNA for the CDR3 is TGCGCCAGCAGCGCAGGGCCGAGCTCCTACGAGCAGTACTTC.

CDR3 amino acids: CASSARGQGHEQYF. In nucleotides, the CDR3 is TGCGCCAGCAGCGCGAGGGGACAGGGCCACGAGCAGTACTTC. The chain recombines TRBV5-1 with TRBJ2-5; 9 bases agree with TRBD1. Gene TRBJ2-7 matches the end of the DNA better, so the J call may be wrong. CDR3 length: 14 residues. Germline V lookup: CDR1 SGHRS, CDR2 YFSETQ.

The chain uses TRBV7-9 and TRBJ2-7, with 9 bases matching TRBD2. CDR1 and CDR2 (germline): SEHNR, FQNEAQ (reference sequence). This CDR3 region has 15 residues. V lost 4 bases to trimming and J lost 3 bases; unmatched junction nucleotides: 7. The CDR3 nucleotides are TGTGCCAGCAGCTCCCCGAGCGGGGGGTTCTACGAGCAGTACTTC. This codes for CASSSPSGGFYEQYF.

This clone was counted a few times. The gene calls are TRBV7-8 and TRBJ1-5, with D unresolved. Germline V gene lookup returns CDR1 SGHVS and CDR2 FQNEAQ. V was pared by 5 bases and J by 6 bases, with 11 bases between. CDR3 length: 13 amino acids. In DNA form, the CDR3 reads TGTGCCAGCAGCCCCCAGAGCGGTCAGCCCCAGCATTTT. This encodes CASSPQSGQPQHF.

There are a few counts of this clone. This chain links TRBV9 with TRBJ1-1, with 8 bases identical to TRBD1. V lost 3 bases to trimming and J lost 1 base; unmatched junction nucleotides: 8. The CDR3 runs 16 residues. Per germline, CDR1 SGDLS and CDR2 YYNGEE. As DNA, the CDR3 is TGTGCCAGCAGCGGTGGGGGGACAGGAAAGAACACTGAAGCTTTCTTT. Protein sequence: CASSGGGTGKNTEAFF.

V and J are TRBV7-8 and TRBJ2-5, with 8 bases identical to TRBD1. The CDR3 runs 15 residues. With 6 bases clipped from V and 1 base from J, the junction kept 7 bases outside the gene matches. Germline V gene lookup returns CDR1 SGHVS and CDR2 FQNEAQ. The CDR3 here is CASRRNRGSQETQYF. CDR3 DNA: TGTGCCAGCAGGCGCAACAGGGGGAGCCAAGAGACCCAGTACTTC.

V is TRBV28 and J is TRBJ1-2; D may be TRBD1 (6 bases). Germline V lookup: CDR1 MDHEN, CDR2 SYDVKM. The length of the CDR3 is 15 residues. The germline V and J ends were trimmed by 5 bases and 1 base, with 14 bases remaining between them. DNA for the CDR3: TGTGCCAGCAGTCCTCCGACAGGACATAACTATGGCTACACCTTC. Protein product: CASSPPTGHNYGYTF.

The chain carries TRBV25-1 and TRBJ1-1; tentative D call: TRBD1 (5 bases). The CDR3 runs to 12 residues. V lost 11 bases to trimming and J lost 0 bases, with 10 bases between them. Germline V gene sequence: CDR1 MGHDK, CDR2 SYGVNS. This CDR3 reads CASRGVNTEAFF. The DNA for the CDR3 is TGTGCCTCCCGGGGGGTGAACACTGAAGCTTTCTTT.

The chain couples TRBV2 to TRBJ2-4, with 7 bases lining up with TRBD2. The CDR3 sequence is 15 residues long. CDR1 SNHLY and CDR2 FYNNEI come from the germline V gene. J gave up 9 bases and V 2 bases, and 10 bases lay outside the gene matches. The CDR3 sequence: CASSEYGGGAGIQYF. The CDR3 region has the DNA TGTGCCAGCAGTGAATATGGGGGAGGGGCTGGCATTCAGTACTTC.

The rearrangement links TRBV19 to TRBJ1-1; no definite D call. This CDR3 contains 12 residues. Trimming removed 6 bases from V and 4 bases from J, with 9 bases in between. Per germline, CDR1 LNHDA and CDR2 SQIVND (reference sequence). The CDR3: CASRITSTEAFF. CDR3 nucleotides: TGTGCCAGTAGGATCACGAGCACTGAAGCTTTCTTT.

The chain employs TRBV29-1 and TRBJ2-5, with 8 bases aligning to TRBD2. The J call may be incorrect, as the DNA end agrees better with TRBJ2-7. This CDR3 is built from 13 residues. The germline V gene has CDR1 SQVTM and CDR2 ANQGSEA. CDR3 in amino acids: CSVRGLGLVEQYF. The DNA of the CDR3 is TGCAGCGTGAGGGGACTAGGCTTGGTCGAGCAGTACTTC.

The chain is built from TRBV29-1 and TRBJ2-6; tentative D call: TRBD1 (5 bases). From germline, CDR1 is SQVTM and CDR2 ANQGSEA. V lost 4 bases to trimming and J lost 2 bases, with 12 bases between them. The CDR3 sequence is 15 residues long. CDR3 sequence: CSVGVGAAGANVLTF. CDR3 in DNA: TGCAGCGTTGGTGTAGGGGCGGCTGGGGCCAACGTCCTGACTTTC.

The chain has TRBV5-4 and TRBJ2-5; the match to TRBD1 covers 7 bases. The CDR3 extends over 13 amino acids. J lost 5 bases, V lost 5 bases, and 6 bases had no gene match. Germline loops: CDR1 SGHNT, CDR2 YYREEE (reference sequence). CDR3 sequence: CASSPTGSETQYF. In DNA form, the CDR3 reads TGTGCCAGCAGTCCGACAGGGTCGGAGACCCAGTACTTC.

This rearrangement joins TRBV7-8 to TRBJ2-1; TRBD2 matches at 11 bases. Germline loops: CDR1 SGHVS, CDR2 FQNEAQ. This CDR3 region has 16 residues. V trimming: 5 bases; J trimming: 7 bases; junction bases outside the gene matches: 10. The CDR3 nucleotides read TGTGCCAGCAGCCGTTTTGGGACTAGCGGCGGGAATGAGCAGTTCTTC. Translation: CASSRFGTSGGNEQFF.

The chain links TRBV28 to TRBJ2-7; 7 bases fit TRBD1. The V gene's germline CDR1 is MDHEN and CDR2 SYDVKM. The J segment lost 0 bases and the V segment lost 6 bases, leaving 11 bases of the junction unmatched. This CDR3 spans 16 amino acids. CDR3 nucleotides: TGTGCCAGCAGCCTTTCCCGGGACAGAGCCTCCTACGAGCAGTACTTC. This translates into CASSLSRDRASYEQYF.

A remark on this clone: Its ends do not fully match the called genes, so a read error is possible. The chain has TRBV5-1 and TRBJ2-7; 15 positions agree with TRBD2. The CDR3 runs 17 residues. The germline CDR1 and CDR2 sequences are SGHRS and YFSETQ. As DNA, the CDR3 is TGCGCCAGCAGCTTGGCGCAGATTCGAACGGGACTAGCGGGAGGAGACTTC. The encoded protein is CASSLAQIRTGLAGGDF.

The CDR3 reads CASSLAGWANNEQFF. For the CDR3, the DNA is TGTGCCAGCAGCTTGGCGGGGTGGGCGAACAATGAGCAGTTCTTC. The V and J genes are TRBV5-4 and TRBJ2-1; D perhaps matches TRBD2 (5 bases). CDR1 is SGHNT and CDR2 is YYREEE in the germline V gene (reference sequence). V was shortened by 0 bases and J by 5 bases, with 12 bases between the two germline ends. This CDR3 spans 15 amino acids.

This clone showed up just once. The J gene is TRBJ1-2, the V gene TRBV10-3; D not resolved. Between the trimmed V and J ends, which lost 1 base and 5 bases, there was a span of 14 bases. The CDR3 runs 15 residues. Germline V gene sequence: CDR1 ENHRY, CDR2 SYGVKD. In nucleotides, the CDR3 is TGTGCCATCAGTGAGTTGAGGATTGTATCTTATGGCTACACCTTC. Translated, it gives CAISELRIVSYGYTF.